This T cell receptor beta chain was identified during a study of preoperative IRX-2 immunotherapy in early breast cancer (dated by TCRdb to about 2019). CDR1 and CDR2 are read off the germline V gene (reference sequence) as LNHDA and SQIVND. V trim: 9 bases; J trim: 9 bases; unmatched bases: 9. Spanning cysteine to phenylalanine, the CDR3 consists of 13 amino acids. This entry keeps only the CDR3 DNA: 39 bases, framed from base 1. Libraries were constructed by the immunoSEQ multiplex PCR assay. TCRdb's version of the immuneACCESS table is confined to in-frame rearrangements and falls short of the full clone set. An unresolved V gene accounts for under half of the shortfall where checked; the remainder is of unknown origin. The sample records more than 35,000 clones, roughly 77% of which are singletons. Approximately 1.1% of the sample is held by the ten biggest clonotypes. On this clone itself: Which antigen it targets is not known. It has no much larger one-base neighbor in the sample; base qualities were not kept.

Read against the paper, the sample's treatment or condition label means: preoperative locoregional IRX-2 cytokine immunotherapy. The samples were obtained from a phase Ib study that tested preoperative, locoregional IRX-2 cytokine immunotherapy designed to prime immune responses. The donors were early-stage breast cancer patients who were given IRX-2 prior to surgery. The sequence derives from a human donor with breast cancer. The sequencing used tumor tissue, collected after IRX-2 immunotherapy. This sequence uses TRBV19 and TRBJ1-4; TRBD1 fits 8 bases in the junction. The sequence in DNA is TGTGCCAGCAAAGCCAGGGGGCCCAAAAAACTGTTTTTT. The encoded protein is CASKARGPKKLFF.